The 20 T cell receptor beta chains in this list originate from one sample, sequenced in a study of blood T cells in healthy people across ages (dated by TCRdb to between 2014 and 2017). Library prep was done by 5' RACE. Sequencing instrument: Illumina HiSeq 2500. A second PCR of roughly 7 to 11 cycles was performed with a sample-barcoded 5' primer and a J-beta primer mix. Clones were called with MiXCR by TCRdb after fastp trimmed the public reads at Q25, and only in-frame beta chains were retained. Under each unique CDR3 protein, matching rows form one entry showing the most common genes and DNA. The sample contains 850,000 to 1,000,000 distinct CDR3 sequences, about 48% of them found a single time. Together, the top ten hold 10% to 15% of the sample. Sample: blood. The receptors come from a man aged 25 to 45 in good health.

CDR3 region: CASSPQGPRGYTF. CDR3 coding DNA: TGTGCCAGCAGCCCACAGGGCCCGCGCGGCTACACCTTC. The chain couples TRBV7-2 to TRBJ1-2; the D gene is possibly TRBD1 (6 bases). CDR1 is SGHTA, CDR2 FQGNSA, per germline. V was shortened by 5 bases and J by 8 bases, with 15 bases between the two germline ends. The CDR3 totals 13 residues.

This chain joins TRBV6-2 or TRBV6-3 and TRBJ1-1; D may be TRBD1 (6 bases). This CDR3 has 14 amino acids. The V end was cut by 6 bases, the J end by 5 bases, with 16 bases between. Germline loops: CDR1 MNHEY, CDR2 SVGEGT. In nucleotides, the CDR3 is TGTGCCAGCAGGAGCCCCGGGGGCGAGACTGAAGCTTTCTTT. Its translation: CASRSPGGETEAFF.

The chain combines TRBV12-3 or TRBV12-4 with TRBJ1-5; 7 bases fit TRBD1. Germline trimming cut 5 bases from V and 7 bases from J; bases unmatched to any gene: 8. This CDR3 has 14 amino acids. The CDR3 DNA reads TGTGCCAGCAGTGGGAGACAGGGAGGGCAGCCCCAGCATTTT. It yields the protein CASSGRQGGQPQHF.

V and J are TRBV7-9 and TRBJ1-4; D unclear. V was pared by 5 bases and J by 12 bases, with 13 bases between. Germline loops: CDR1 SEHNR, CDR2 FQNEAQ (reference sequence). This CDR3 is built from 12 residues. The CDR3 DNA follows: TGTGCCAGCAGCCAATATACCGGAGAACTGTTTTTT. It is translated as CASSQYTGELFF.

The rearrangement joins TRBV20-1 to TRBJ2-2; D perhaps matches TRBD1 (5 bases). The length of the CDR3 is 18 residues. The germline gives CDR1 DFQATT, CDR2 SNEGSKA (reference sequence). Deletions cut 0 bases from V and 4 bases from J, with 21 bases between. CDR3: CSARDPRVSVTGTGELFF. CDR3 in DNA: TGCAGTGCTAGAGATCCCAGGGTGTCAGTAACAGGCACCGGGGAGCTGTTTTTT.

This chain uses TRBV20-1 with TRBJ2-7; the match to TRBD2 covers 8 bases. Germline-derived CDR1 and CDR2 are DFQATT and SNEGSKA (reference sequence). This CDR3 contains 15 residues. V shed 1 base, J shed 2 bases, and the junction held 7 bases outside the gene matches. The CDR3: CSARGGAGETYEQYF. In DNA form, the CDR3 reads TGCAGTGCTAGAGGGGGAGCGGGGGAAACCTACGAGCAGTACTTC.

The V gene is TRBV20-1, the J gene TRBJ2-7; either TRBD1 or TRBD2 may fit D (5 bases each). The V end was cut by 6 bases, the J end by 1 base, with 13 bases between. This CDR3 is 13 amino acids long. Per the germline V gene, CDR1 is DFQATT and CDR2 is SNEGSKA (reference sequence). In nucleotides, the CDR3 is TGCAGTGCCCCTGGGACGGTATCCTACGAGCAGTACTTC. Encoded protein: CSAPGTVSYEQYF.

The chain recombines TRBV15 with TRBJ2-3; no clear D gene. CDR3 length: 16 residues. Germline CDR1 is LNHNV and CDR2 is YYDKDF (reference sequence). The V end lost 1 base, the J end lost 2 bases, and 13 bases lay between the germline ends. Here the CDR3 reads CATSRAGGTDTDTQYF. CDR3 bases: TGTGCCACCAGCAGAGCGGGTGGCACAGACACAGATACGCAGTATTTT.

This clonotype came up once. The V gene is TRBV6-5, the J gene TRBJ2-7; a weak D match, TRBD1 (5 bases). This CDR3 is built from 14 residues. Per the germline V gene, CDR1 is MNHEY and CDR2 is SVGAGI. V lost 6 bases and J 3 bases, leaving 15 bases between the germline ends. The CDR3 region is CASSSRIGDYEQYF. The DNA for the CDR3 is TGTGCCAGCAGCTCTCGGATAGGGGACTACGAGCAGTACTTC.

The chain carries TRBV3-1 and TRBJ1-2; 7 bases line up with TRBD1. The V and J ends lost 0 bases and 4 bases, in that order; junction bases with no gene match: 5. Germline CDR1 and CDR2: LGHDT and YNNKEL (reference sequence). The CDR3 contains 15 residues. CDR3 residues: CASSQDGEGAYGYTF. CDR3 nucleotides: TGTGCCAGCAGCCAAGATGGCGAGGGGGCCTATGGCTACACCTTC.

V usage is TRBV20-1 and J usage is TRBJ1-2, with D tentatively TRBD1 (5 bases). CDR3 size: 10 residues. CDR1 and CDR2 from the germline V gene are DFQATT and SNEGSKA (reference sequence). The CDR3 DNA reads TGCAGCATGGGGGACTATGGCTACACCTTC. Its protein product is CSMGDYGYTF.

V gene TRBV5-1 combines with J gene TRBJ1-4; D is unclear. The germline V gene has CDR1 SGHRS and CDR2 YFSETQ. The CDR3 runs 12 residues. V was cut by 0 bases and J by 12 bases, with 9 bases left in between. The DNA for the CDR3 is TGCGCCAGCAGCTTGGAGGGCAGGCAACTGTTTTTT. It is translated as CASSLEGRQLFF.

This clonotype was seen a few times. The genes are TRBV4-1 and TRBJ1-2; D is uncertain. This CDR3 has 12 amino acids. The V gene lost 1 base and the J gene lost 6 bases, with 6 bases spanning the gap. The germline V gene encodes CDR1 MGHRA and CDR2 YSYEKL. The CDR3 sequence is CASSQGVHGYTF. CDR3 nucleotides: TGCGCCAGCAGCCAAGGTGTGCATGGCTACACCTTC.

V is TRBV24-1 and J is TRBJ2-5; 8 bases align to TRBD2. CDR3 length: 16 amino acids. Germline V gives CDR1 KGHDR, CDR2 SFDVKD. V was clipped by 0 bases and J by 6 bases; unmatched bases: 8. CDR3 nucleotide sequence: TGTGCCACCAGTGATTTGGGTAGCGGGGATGGAAAGACCCAGTACTTC. The encoded protein is CATSDLGSGDGKTQYF.

The rearrangement uses TRBV7-2 and TRBJ2-7; D remains unclear. Germline lookup yields CDR1 SGHTA and CDR2 FQGNSA. The CDR3 is made up of 14 amino acids. V lost 5 bases to trimming and J lost 7 bases, with 18 bases between them. The CDR3 is CASSPLTSSGEQYF. Here the CDR3 DNA reads TGTGCCAGCAGCCCTTTGACTTCCTCTGGAGAGCAGTACTTC.

This clonotype was detected only a few times. The rearrangement joins TRBV10-3 to TRBJ2-1; D unclear. The V gene lost 3 bases and the J gene lost 3 bases, with 3 bases spanning the gap. CDR3 size: 12 residues. The germline V gene has CDR1 ENHRY and CDR2 SYGVKD. The CDR3 DNA reads as TGTGCCATCAGTGACGACTACAATGAGCAGTTCTTC. Translated: CAISDDYNEQFF.

This rearrangement joins TRBV28 to TRBJ2-7, with TRBD1 matching over 8 bases. The CDR3 sequence is 15 residues long. The ends lost 2 bases at V and 2 bases at J; junction bases unmatched: 5. Germline CDR1 MDHEN, CDR2 SYDVKM. CDR3 residues: CASSLDRTGTYEQYF. In DNA, the CDR3 is TGTGCCAGCAGTTTAGACCGGACAGGGACCTACGAGCAGTACTTC.

Comment on this clonotype: The junction shows a germline mismatch at one end, possibly a read error. This sequence joins TRBV5-1 and TRBJ2-3; 12 positions agree with TRBD2. Germline assignment: CDR1 SGHRS and CDR2 YFSETQ. This CDR3 has 16 residues. The CDR3 loop is CASSSPTSGGTDAQYF. The CDR3 region has the DNA TGCGCCAGCAGCTCTCCGACTAGCGGGGGCACAGATGCGCAGTATTTT. The variable domain in full, completed from reference TRBV5-1 and TRBJ2-3, reads KAGVTQTPRYLIKTRGQQVTLSCSPISGHRSVSWYQQTPGQGLQFLFEYFSETQRNKGNFPGRFSGRQFSNSRSEMNVSTLELGDSALYLCASSSPTSGGTDAQYFGPGTRLTVL.

V and J are TRBV5-1 and TRBJ2-3; D perhaps matches TRBD2 (5 bases). The V end lost 3 bases, the J end lost 6 bases, and 14 bases lay between the germline ends. The CDR3 has 14 residues. The germline CDR1 and CDR2 sequences are SGHRS and YFSETQ. The CDR3 is CASSWSDPGDTQYF. The CDR3 DNA reads as TGCGCCAGCAGCTGGTCAGACCCGGGGGATACGCAGTATTTT.

The chain is built from TRBV7-2 and TRBJ2-1, with a tentative D call TRBD2 (7 bases). This CDR3 is built from 14 residues. Germline V gene data show CDR1 as SGHTA and CDR2 as FQGNSA. V lost 2 bases and J 7 bases, leaving 12 bases between the germline ends. This CDR3 is CASSLQQGGNEQFF. The CDR3 DNA is TGTGCCAGCAGCTTACAACAGGGAGGGAATGAGCAGTTCTTC.